Below, one TCR beta chain is given with its context. The antigen it recognizes is unknown. No clone much larger than this one lies a single base away; base qualities are absent. This sample was taken from a study of cytomegalovirus exposure and HLA in healthy donors (dated by TCRdb to the late 2010s). About the investigation overall: In an earlier analysis of roughly 590 of the donors, under 300 Gb of sequence data and 100 million or so unique TCR beta sequences from approximately 180 million T cells were reported. Around 320 gigabases of sequencing data and approximately 80 million unique TCR sequences were included in an early release covering 500 to 750 HLA-typed donors. Of the roughly 430 genotyped donors, around 81% fell in the genetic ancestry cluster associated with self-reported Caucasian donors. The study aimed to test whether signatures of past pathogen exposure could be identified by cataloging public T cell receptors. The T cell repertoires of roughly 660 subjects were profiled by immunosequencing and related to cytomegalovirus serostatus. Besides the first cohort of more than 650 subjects, a separate validation cohort made up of 120 different subjects was used. High-throughput TCR immunosequencing, statistical association of individual TCRs with disease status, and machine learning were combined to predict cytomegalovirus infection status. To study patterns of TCR occurrence, a later analysis re-analyzed previously published TCR beta repertoires from just over 650 donors and added high-resolution HLA genotyping. Rather than drawing on any new phenotypic data, the later analysis identified candidate immune exposures from TCR beta sequences and the way those sequences occurred across donors. To decide whether each TCR beta V gene segment behaved as functional or pseudogenic, an earlier analysis of fewer than 750 of the donors relied on high-throughput TCR beta sequencing. Donor age, sex, ethnicity and CMV serostatus were compiled alongside the repertoire data. Genome-wide SNP genotypes for about 65% of the 666 donors were used in a later genetic analysis, which treated that subset as a discovery cohort. Every discovery cohort repertoire had been produced on one sequencing platform. HLA typing covered class I and class II loci at four-digit resolution. The number of donors typed differed by locus, with roughly 629-640 for A, B, C, DRB1 and DQB1, 522 for DQA1, about 610 for DPA1, and over 400 for DPB1. Four to six DR-DQ haplotypes were handled as single units for association and clustering, since linkage in the cohort was strong. Among 300 to 500 genotyped donors of the cohort, an average of about 220,000 unique TCR beta nucleotide sequences was sequenced per donor, of which about 20% were non-productive.

General conclusions and limits of the study: The authors suggested that the approach could potentially be extended to other disease states and immunological phenotypes. A later analysis reported that several top co-occurrence clusters appeared linked to parvovirus B19, influenza, CMV and Epstein-Barr virus. Assigning TCR associations to individual alleles was difficult when HLA alleles, especially DR and DQ, strongly co-occurred. Most TCR sequences were seen in very few donors, while some public TCRs were found in many individuals. The sequencing pipeline was judged likely to have produced a cluster of highly shared sequence variants as a technical artifact. Cytomegalovirus status was reported to be diagnosed by the classifier with high specificity and sensitivity in both the original and validation cohorts. A later analysis associated roughly 17,000 TCR beta sequences with specific HLA alleles at a false discovery rate of 0.05. A later analysis found that most CMV-associated TCR beta chains appeared HLA-restricted, with HLA associations seemingly driven largely by CMV exposure. In the study, 164 TCR beta chains were listed as associated with cytomegalovirus. V-gene and J-gene trimming of TCR beta chains was associated with a missense DCLRE1C variant in a later genetic analysis, and the association was replicated in an independent cohort. Linkage disequilibrium might explain the correlated functional status among segregating V segments, but an unknown experimental factor could not be ruled out. Compared with the roughly 600-donor mean, donors in an Asian-associated ancestry cluster had fewer N-insertions in productive TCRs, according to a later genetic analysis. A further reported finding was that TCR beta sequences accurately predicted the HLA-A and HLA-B alleles for most subjects in the first cohort. Compared with equally common non-associated chains, HLA-associated TCR beta chains in a later analysis were more clonally expanded and had lower generation probabilities. A few of the identified cytomegalovirus-associated TCR beta chains were confirmed in vitro to be specific for cytomegalovirus antigens. The 87-base-pair reads could not distinguish some IMGT-functional V segments, including TRBV6-2 and TRBV6-3, so those segments were excluded. Because some donors lacked HLA typing at each locus, the association tests relied only on the typed subset. For the cohort, immune exposure information was limited to CMV serostatus. Because counts were too low, more than 15 rarely observed V segments, including chromosome 9 orphons, were left out of the earlier analysis of 500 to 750 of the donors. Roughly uniform sequencing depth across donors was assumed in presence/absence analyses, although this assumption may not hold. In an earlier analysis of 587 of the donors, most TCR beta V segments appeared in productive rearrangements about 87% or about 30% of the time, broadly matching IMGT annotations. The cohort was sequenced for TCR beta chains only, and without alpha or paired-chain data the features that could be detected were limited. According to a later analysis, TCR association rates differed among HLA loci, with DRB1 alleles showing the most associated TCRs and HLA-C alleles showing the fewest.

The cohort was made up of 666 healthy bone marrow donors. At the time of sampling, all cohort members were nominally healthy, though unrecorded immune exposures were likely present. The donor tested CMV seronegative and was one of the 352 seronegative cohort members. A peripheral blood sample was provided by each donor, and peripheral blood mononuclear cells were used for TCR beta sequencing. Genomic DNA was extracted from the blood cell samples with the Qiagen DNeasy Blood Extraction Kit. Counted from cysteine to phenylalanine, this CDR3 has 16 amino acids. The CDR3 DNA has 48 bases and is translated from base 1. A distance of 16 bases separates the germline ends of V and J, which lose 1 base and 3 bases respectively. CDR1 and CDR2 (SGHRS, YFSETQ) derive from the germline V gene. The library was made by the immunoSEQ multiplex PCR assay. For the multiplex PCR, a mixture combining 60 forward primers for TCR Vbeta segments and 13 reverse primers for TCR Jbeta segments was used. Amplification of the CDR3 region of rearranged TCR beta genes was performed with a multiplex PCR assay on genomic DNA. The amplified TCR beta libraries were sequenced on the Illumina HiSeq System as 87-base-pair reads. From the authors' description of their analysis: Across the 670 or so repertoires, a later analysis counted about 81 million unique TCR beta chains, 9.5 million to 13 million of which were shared by at least two donors. Raw reads were error-corrected and collapsed into unique sequences by a nearest-neighbor algorithm in which closely related sequences were merged to remove PCR and sequencing errors. V, D and J gene segments were assigned by aligning CDR3 sequences to IMGT reference sequences. Each retained sequence needed at least a six-nucleotide match to both a V gene segment and a J gene segment. A rearrangement was called productive if the CDR3 had no stop codons and remained in frame with V and J, and every other rearrangement was called non-productive. Following IMGT convention, CDR3 was defined as the stretch from the second conserved V-encoded cysteine to the conserved J-encoded phenylalanine. In an earlier analysis of approximately 500 of the donors, sequences lacking an unambiguous match to a single V gene segment were excluded. In an earlier analysis of approximately 590 of the donors, V segments were called functional above 56.7% productive rearrangements and were called segregating when the between-donor standard deviation exceeded 5%. To diagnose cytomegalovirus status from the catalog of TCR beta chain sequences, a statistical classification framework was built. In a later analysis, TCR nucleotide sequences were compared against IMGT/GENE-DB human TR gene sequences so that V and J genes could be assigned. In a later analysis, CDR3 sequences and most-parsimonious VDJ recombination scenarios were assigned using the TCRdist pipeline. In a later analysis, every TCR beta chain was defined by the combination of its CDR3 amino acid sequence and its V-gene family, and reads without a unique V-gene family were dropped. A later analysis removed several hundred highly shared, low-generation-probability nucleotide sequences to deal with suspected cross-contamination and a sequencing artifact. For each public chain, a later analysis derived a clonal expansion index from normalized ranks of inferred template counts within each repertoire. In a later analysis, generation probabilities were computed with a VDJ recombination model fitted to out-of-frame rearrangements, and the resulting probabilities were checked against IGoR. A later analysis scored TCR-TCR, TCR-HLA and TCR-CMV co-occurrence with hypergeometric tests, applying a repertoire-size bias correction to TCR pairs. A later analysis estimated false discovery rates by permuting HLA or CMV assignments 20 times. In a later analysis, co-occurring TCRs were grouped using DBSCAN, with TCRdist sequence similarity added in when clustering inside HLA-allele-positive subsets. Co-occurrence clustering excluded repertoires with fewer than 30,000 or more than 120,000 public chains, plus five with anomalous nucleotide sharing. In TCRdb, the immuneACCESS table is reduced to in-frame sequences with V and J assigned. These tables do not hold every clone; where another copy was compared, an unresolved V gene accounts for under half, and the others remain unexplained. For V, J and clone size, that table is used; D and trimming come from the DNA. The sample table holds roughly 100,000 clones, of which roughly 82% were seen once. The ten largest clones add up to about 1.6% of the sample.

Material for sequencing was PBMCs. The V and J genes are TRBV5-1 and TRBJ1-2, and the D gene may be TRBD1, 6 bases matching. The sequence came from a man over 45 in good health and CMV-seronegative. The DNA sequence follows: TGCGCCAGCAGCTTGACCCCGACAGGTTGGGACTATGGCTACACCTTC. This gives the protein CASSLTPTGWDYGYTF.